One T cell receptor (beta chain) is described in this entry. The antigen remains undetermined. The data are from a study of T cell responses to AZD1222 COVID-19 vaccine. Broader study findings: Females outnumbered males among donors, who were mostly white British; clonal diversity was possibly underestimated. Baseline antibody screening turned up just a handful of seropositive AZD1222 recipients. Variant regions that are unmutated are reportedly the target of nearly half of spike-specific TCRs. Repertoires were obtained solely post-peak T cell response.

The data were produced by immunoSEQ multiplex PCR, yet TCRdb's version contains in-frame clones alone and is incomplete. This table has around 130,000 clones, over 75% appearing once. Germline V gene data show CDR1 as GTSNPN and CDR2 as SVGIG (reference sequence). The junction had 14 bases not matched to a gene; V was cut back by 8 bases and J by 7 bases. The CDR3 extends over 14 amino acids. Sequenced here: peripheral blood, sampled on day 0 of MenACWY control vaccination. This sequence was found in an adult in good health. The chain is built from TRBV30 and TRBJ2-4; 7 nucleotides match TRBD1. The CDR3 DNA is TGTGCCACCTCGACAGGGTTGGGCCGGAACATTCAGTACTTC. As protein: CATSTGLGRNIQYF.